This is a list of T cell receptor beta chains from one sample in a study of blood T cells in healthy people across ages. TCRdb reprocessed the 5' RACE reads via MiXCR and lists one record per CDR3 protein. This sample has about 540,000 distinct CDR3 sequences; around 24% occur once, and the top ten carry approximately 10%. These same records also appear under a second study, on T cells of mothers and their children.

Source material: blood. The receptor source for this set is a boy between 10 and 17 years old in good health. CDR3s include the opening cysteine and the closing phenylalanine or tryptophan. Each record gives: clone size, J gene, V gene, D gene, CDR3 protein, CDR3 DNA. D genes are given only for firm matches. The size field is filled for only some rows; it gives once, few, many or a size class.

size: few; J: TRBJ2-5; V: TRBV15; D: -; CDR3: CATSGGLLGRGQETQYF; DNA: TGTGCCACCAGCGGAGGACTTCTTGGCCGGGGCCAAGAGACCCAGTACTTC
size: -; J: TRBJ2-7; V: TRBV27; D: -; CDR3: CASSLRGYSYEQYF; DNA: TGTGCCAGCAGTTTACGGGGTTACTCCTACGAGCAGTACTTC
size: -; J: TRBJ2-1; V: TRBV4-2; D: TRBD2; CDR3: CASSPWASGVSYNEQFF; DNA: TGTGCCAGCAGCCCCTGGGCTAGCGGGGTTTCCTACAATGAGCAGTTCTTC
size: few; J: TRBJ2-5; V: TRBV6-2/TRBV6-3; D: TRBD2; CDR3: CAGSSLRLAFSGETQYF; DNA: TGTGCCGGCAGTTCCCTAAGACTAGCCTTTTCGGGGGAGACCCAGTACTTC
size: -; J: TRBJ2-5; V: TRBV29-1; D: TRBD2; CDR3: CSAVPLAGEETQYF; DNA: TGCAGCGCCGTCCCTCTGGCGGGGGAAGAGACCCAGTACTTC
size: -; J: TRBJ2-1; V: TRBV2; D: TRBD2; CDR3: CATVDLSGDEQFF; DNA: TGTGCCACCGTGGATCTGAGCGGGGATGAGCAGTTCTTC
size: -; J: TRBJ2-5; V: TRBV6-2/TRBV6-3; D: -; CDR3: CASSEQEETQYF; DNA: TGTGCCAGCAGTGAACAGGAAGAGACCCAGTACTTC
size: few; J: TRBJ1-4; V: TRBV6-5; D: -; CDR3: CASSYPGIPNEKPFF; DNA: TGTGCCAGCAGTTACCCGGGAATACCTAATGAAAAACCGTTTTTT
size: -; J: TRBJ2-5; V: TRBV5-1; D: TRBD1; CDR3: CASSFLDRESFQETQYF; DNA: TGCGCCAGCAGCTTCCTCGACAGGGAAAGTTTCCAAGAGACCCAGTACTTC
size: few; J: TRBJ1-2; V: TRBV14; D: -; CDR3: CASSHPGLDGYTF; DNA: TGTGCCAGCAGCCACCCAGGGCTGGATGGCTACACCTTC
size: -; J: TRBJ2-3; V: TRBV27; D: -; CDR3: CASSFWSTTDTQYF; DNA: TGTGCCAGCAGTTTCTGGAGTACCACAGATACGCAGTATTTT
size: few; J: TRBJ1-1; V: TRBV20-1; D: -; CDR3: CRGVGGGNTEAFF; DNA: TGCAGGGGAGTTGGAGGAGGAAACACTGAAGCTTTCTTT
size: -; J: TRBJ2-7; V: TRBV10-3; D: TRBD2; CDR3: CAISESERGGSSYEQYF; DNA: TGTGCCATCAGTGAGTCCGAGAGAGGCGGGAGCTCCTACGAGCAGTACTTC
size: few; J: TRBJ2-5; V: TRBV6-5; D: TRBD2; CDR3: CAGSYSVIAGVGRETQYF; DNA: TGTGCCGGCAGTTACTCGGTGATAGCGGGAGTTGGTCGTGAGACCCAGTACTTC
size: -; J: TRBJ2-7; V: TRBV20-1; D: -; CDR3: CSARYWASEQYF; DNA: TGCAGTGCTAGATATTGGGCCAGCGAGCAGTACTTC
size: few; J: TRBJ2-2; V: TRBV6-1; D: -; CDR3: CASSESLYREVTGELFF; DNA: TGTGCCAGCAGTGAATCCTTGTACAGGGAGGTCACCGGGGAGCTGTTTTTT
size: few; J: TRBJ2-5; V: TRBV12-3/TRBV12-4; D: -; CDR3: CASRVVGQRETQYF; DNA: TGTGCCAGCAGGGTGGTCGGCCAGCGAGAGACCCAGTACTTC
size: -; J: TRBJ1-2; V: TRBV29-1; D: TRBD1; CDR3: CSVEPLNDRASYGYTF; DNA: TGCAGCGTTGAACCGCTTAATGACAGGGCCTCCTATGGCTACACCTTC
size: -; J: TRBJ2-1; V: TRBV7-9; D: -; CDR3: CASSAQQGSYNEQFF; DNA: TGTGCCAGCAGCGCACAACAGGGCTCCTACAATGAGCAGTTCTTC
size: -; J: TRBJ1-3; V: TRBV7-9; D: -; CDR3: CASSLGYGDPNTIYF; DNA: TGTGCCAGCAGCCTAGGCTATGGGGATCCAAACACCATATATTTT
size: many; J: TRBJ2-3; V: TRBV4-3; D: -; CDR3: CASSQERVGGLTDTQYF; DNA: TGCGCCAGCAGCCAAGAACGGGTGGGGGGCCTCACAGATACGCAGTATTTT
size: -; J: TRBJ2-5; V: TRBV2; D: -; CDR3: CASRSDRNGAETQYF; DNA: TGTGCCAGCAGGAGCGACAGGAATGGGGCAGAGACCCAGTACTTC